This T cell receptor (beta chain) was identified during a study of memory CD4+ T cells and cytomegalovirus serostatus (dated by TCRdb to the late 2010s). Study-level background: The cohort included approximately 35 healthy adults from Belgium, of whom 9 were CMV seropositive and 24 were CMV seronegative. CD4+ memory TCRbeta repertoires of a Belgian cohort with known cytomegalovirus serostatus were sequenced in order to replicate a published TCR-based CMV serostatus classifier.

For CDR1 and CDR2, the germline V gene lists MDHEN and SYDVKM. The CDR3 holds 16 amino acids from the cysteine to the phenylalanine. Only the CDR3 region is kept as DNA, spanning 48 bases read in frame from base 1. V and J are trimmed by 8 bases and 6 bases, and the gene matches miss 12 bases of the junction. Results the study describes overall, beyond this receptor: For predicting CMV serostatus, the median bootstrapped AUC was 0.95 using the original framework and 0.91 using a US-trained random forest. Among the 150 to 200 previously reported CMV-associated TCRbeta sequences, some 67 showed up in the CD4+ memory repertoires, with each one found in between one and five individuals. Only CD4+CD45RO+ memory cells were sequenced, in contrast to the original study, which included naive and memory CD4+ and CD8+ populations. The original-framework classifier achieved a median bootstrapped AUC of around 0.95 with a 95% CI of 0.76-1.00 on the Belgian cohort. The results were interpreted as suggesting that the CMV-associated TCR signature is largely present in the CD4+ memory repertoire.

Genomic DNA was extracted from sorted cells with the Quick-DNA Microprep Kit. Amplification of TCRbeta DNA was done with the immunoSEQ hsTCRbeta kit, following the protocol from the manufacturer. An Illumina MiSeq instrument was used to sequence the TCRbeta libraries. Concerning the study's data processing: Once out-of-frame sequences had been removed, approximately 2,000,000 distinct TCRbeta sequences were left, which works out to an average of around 70,000 per individual. Each individual was scored according to the count of roughly 160 previously reported CMV-associated TCRbeta sequences and the total productive distinct TCRbeta count. A beta-binomial model was reimplemented in Python, and scikit-learn random forests with default parameters were trained on US cohort data. Classifier performance on the Belgian cohort was summarized as median AUC with percentile confidence intervals over 10,000 bootstrap iterations. TCRdb provides this immuneACCESS table in a form limited to in-frame rearrangements. Some clones are lacking; in checked studies, under half of them reflect an unresolved V gene, and why the rest are absent is not known. The D gene and trimming were derived from the DNA, and the V and J assignments and clone size from that table. Here the sample has about 52,000 clones; around 83% occur a single time. 1.5% to 2% of the sample goes to the ten largest clones.

A word on this clone: There is no known antigen for this receptor. The input lacks base qualities; no much larger clone sits a single base away.

A FACSAria II was used to sort memory CD4+ T cells, defined as single viable CD3+CD4+CD8-CD45RO+ cells. CMV serostatus was determined with a Roche Elecsys assay detecting serum IgG against CMV pp150, pp28, p38 and p52. Once the samples were thawed, total CD4+ T cells were enriched through positive selection using CD4 magnetic microbeads. Samples originated from another study that specifically interrogated the CD4+ T cell memory repertoire. Peripheral blood mononuclear cells were isolated and cryopreserved according to standard operating procedures, and serum was stored at -80 degrees C. The staining relied on CD3-PerCP (BW264/56), CD4-APC (RPA-T4), CD45RO-PE (UCHT1) and CD8-Pacific Orange (3B5) antibodies, and Sytox blue was used to exclude non-viable cells.

The source material was memory CD4+ T cells from blood. The chain links TRBV28 with TRBJ2-3; the central 12 bases match TRBD2. The receptor's source is an adult in good health and CMV-seropositive. The CDR3 protein: CASLRLAGAGGDTQYF. The DNA is TGTGCCAGCCTACGACTAGCGGGAGCGGGCGGTGATACGCAGTATTTT.